These 32 T cell receptor beta chains originate from one sample sequenced in a study of shared clonotypes between healthy human individuals. Produced via immunoSEQ multiplex PCR; TCRdb's table is partial and in-frame only. The repertoire has under 150,000 clones, around 71% of them found once; the top ten carry roughly 24%. Sequencing was performed on memory CD8+ T cells sorted from blood. The subset here: CD45RO+ cells pooled with CCR7-negative TemRA cells. These receptors all stem from a woman under 40 in good health.

This clone came up a few times. The chain joins TRBV5-1 to TRBJ2-1; TRBD1 might be the D (5 bases). Trimming left V 0 bases short and J 1 base short, with 17 bases between. The CDR3 runs 18 residues. CDR1 is SGHRS and CDR2 is YFSETQ in the germline V gene. DNA for the CDR3: TGCGCCAGCAGCTTGGAGCTGTCTAGGGGCCTGTCCTACAATGAGCAGTTCTTC. This gives the protein CASSLELSRGLSYNEQFF.

A few counts support this clone. One junction end does not reproduce the germline sequence, and a read error may be involved. The rearrangement links TRBV4-1 to TRBJ2-7; no clear D. The CDR3 is made up of 16 amino acids. Germline CDR1 reads MGHRA; CDR2 reads YSYEKL. CDR3 sequence: CASSPDWTATSHEQYF. CDR3 bases: TGTGCCAGCAGCCCAGATTGGACGGCCACTTCTCACGAGCAGTACTTC.

The rearrangement uses TRBV20-1 and TRBJ2-1; no definite D call. Trimming stripped 0 bases from V and 12 bases from J, with 9 bases between. The germline V gene has CDR1 DFQATT and CDR2 SNEGSKA (reference sequence). This CDR3 region has 11 residues. In DNA, the CDR3 is TGCAGTGCTAGAGATCCTTTGGCGCAGTTCTTC. This sequence encodes CSARDPLAQFF.

The chain combines TRBV6-6 with TRBJ2-7, with D possibly TRBD2 on 5 matching bases. Trimming shortened V by 0 bases and J by 2 bases, and 8 bases separated the two germline ends. The CDR3 sequence is 14 residues long. Looked up from germline, CDR1 is MNHNY and CDR2 is SVGAGI (reference sequence). CDR3 region: CASSYSERPYEQYF. In DNA form, the CDR3 reads TGTGCCAGCAGTTACTCCGAGCGGCCCTACGAGCAGTACTTC.

This clone is a singleton in its sample. This chain links TRBV5-1 with TRBJ2-7; TRBD1 matches 8 bases. Germline V lookup: CDR1 SGHRS, CDR2 YFSETQ. V lost 2 bases, J lost 4 bases, and 26 bases stayed unmatched. The CDR3 consists of 21 residues. The CDR3 protein is CASSFAQMHIQGVDSAYEQYF. The CDR3 DNA reads TGCGCCAGCAGCTTTGCACAGATGCACATACAGGGGGTTGATAGTGCATACGAGCAGTACTTC.

The rearrangement uses TRBV19 and TRBJ2-3; no definite D call. The CDR3 has 15 residues. Trimming removed 3 bases at V and 2 bases at J, with 12 bases between. Per the germline V gene, CDR1 is LNHDA and CDR2 is SQIVND (reference sequence). In DNA, the CDR3 is TGTGCCAGTAGTATTTCCAGCGTTTACACAGATACGCAGTATTTT. Its protein product is CASSISSVYTDTQYF.

This chain links TRBV25-1 with TRBJ2-7; D possibly matches TRBD1 or TRBD2 (5 bases each). The CDR3 covers 18 residues. Trimming pared 3 bases from V and 4 bases from J, leaving 25 bases between. Germline V gives CDR1 MGHDK, CDR2 SYGVNS. Written as DNA, the CDR3 is TGTGCCAGCAGTGATGGGGCAGGGACCCCTCAGAGGCGATACGAGCAGTACTTC. Protein: CASSDGAGTPQRRYEQYF.

The chain combines TRBV9 with TRBJ1-3, with TRBD1 identical over 9 bases. This CDR3 has 17 residues. Germline V gives CDR1 SGDLS, CDR2 YYNGEE. V lost 0 bases and J lost 4; bases outside the gene matches: 8. This CDR3 is CASSVATGGASGNTIYF. The DNA for the CDR3 is TGTGCCAGCAGCGTAGCTACAGGGGGCGCTTCCGGAAACACCATATATTTT.

This chain uses TRBV2 with TRBJ2-1; possible D gene TRBD2, 5 bases. V was clipped by 2 bases and J by 0 bases, with 20 bases between them. Germline lookup yields CDR1 SNHLY and CDR2 FYNNEI. The length of the CDR3 is 19 residues. In DNA, the CDR3 is TGTGCCAGCAGTGAAAATTACTGGGAGATACCACCCTCCTACAATGAGCAGTTCTTC. It is translated as CASSENYWEIPPSYNEQFF.

The chain uses TRBV5-1 and TRBJ2-5; D may be TRBD1 or TRBD2 (5 bases each). Per germline, CDR1 SGHRS and CDR2 YFSETQ. Deletions cut 4 bases from V and 5 bases from J, with 18 bases between. CDR3 size: 15 residues. Here the CDR3 reads CASSTGLIGRETQYF. CDR3 nucleotide sequence: TGCGCCAGCAGCACGGGGCTCATTGGGCGGGAGACCCAGTACTTC.

V gene TRBV18 combines with J gene TRBJ1-3; no firm D call. Trimming took off 3 bases at V and 4 bases at J, with 13 bases between the two ends. CDR1 is KGHSH, CDR2 LQKENI, per germline. This CDR3 contains 15 residues. CDR3 DNA: TGTGCCAGCTCACCTAGTCGGGCTGGGGGAAACACCATATATTTT. Translation: CASSPSRAGGNTIYF.

This clone was seen many times. The chain joins TRBV25-1 to TRBJ2-3; D is unclear. This CDR3 comprises 15 residues. Germline CDR1 MGHDK, CDR2 SYGVNS. V shed 8 bases and J shed 0 bases, with 15 bases lying between them. The DNA of the CDR3 is TGTGCCAGCCTTCCCAGAGTCTCTAGCACAGATACGCAGTATTTT. Encoded protein: CASLPRVSSTDTQYF.

The J gene is TRBJ1-2, the V gene TRBV27, with 7 bases matching TRBD1. Trimming removed 6 bases from V and 5 bases from J; junction bases left unmatched: 3. Looked up from germline, CDR1 is MNHEY and CDR2 is SMNVEV (reference sequence). The CDR3 length is 12 residues. As DNA, the CDR3 is TGTGCCAGCAGCTACAGGGGTTATGGCTACACCTTC. Amino acid sequence: CASSYRGYGYTF.

CDR3 region: CASSWDRVSYEQYF. The DNA for the CDR3 is TGCGCCAGCAGCTGGGACAGGGTCTCCTACGAGCAGTACTTC. V gene TRBV5-1 combines with J gene TRBJ2-7, with 9 bases that match TRBD1. Germline CDR1 reads SGHRS; CDR2 reads YFSETQ. The CDR3 contains 14 residues. The J segment lost 0 bases and the V segment lost 3 bases, leaving 1 base of the junction unmatched.

The V gene is TRBV5-8, the J gene TRBJ1-2, with D hard to call. V dropped 4 bases and J dropped 4 bases, with 14 bases sitting between them. CDR1 and CDR2 from the germline V gene are SGHTS and YDEGEE. The CDR3 consists of 14 residues. CDR3 nucleotides: TGTGCCAGCAGCCACCGCTACCGGGGCTATGGCTACACCTTC. This encodes CASSHRYRGYGYTF.

The table lists this clone with a few counts. This chain uses TRBV28 with TRBJ1-2, with 8 bases fitting TRBD1. Germline CDR1 and CDR2: MDHEN and SYDVKM. With V trimmed by 2 bases and J by 4 bases, 9 bases remained unmatched. The CDR3 spans 16 residues. CDR3 sequence reads: CASSLRFRGRSYGYTF. CDR3 coding DNA: TGTGCCAGCAGTTTACGGTTCAGGGGGCGCTCCTATGGCTACACCTTC.

The rearrangement joins TRBV11-2 to TRBJ1-1; D might be TRBD1 (6 bases). CDR1 is SGHAT, CDR2 FQNNGV, per germline. The CDR3 sequence is 15 residues long. Trimming shortened V by 5 bases and J by 4 bases, and 17 bases separated the two germline ends. CDR3 protein: CASSGGHQGSTEAFF. CDR3 nucleotides: TGTGCCAGCAGCGGGGGACACCAGGGGAGCACTGAAGCTTTCTTT.

The V and J genes are TRBV29-1 and TRBJ1-1; D not resolved. V was cut by 2 bases and J by 2 bases, with 9 bases left in between. Germline CDR1 SQVTM, CDR2 ANQGSEA. The CDR3 extends over 13 amino acids. CDR3 sequence (DNA): TGCAGCGTTGAACCGCCAGCTAACACTGAAGCTTTCTTT. Its protein is CSVEPPANTEAFF.

The gene calls are TRBV11-2 and TRBJ2-7, with a tentative D call TRBD1 (6 bases). V lost 5 bases and J lost 1, with 12 bases in between. The CDR3 contains 14 residues. Germline V lookup: CDR1 SGHAT, CDR2 FQNNGV. CDR3 residues: CASSQERGSYEQYF. As DNA, the CDR3 is TGTGCCAGCAGCCAAGAAAGGGGGTCCTACGAGCAGTACTTC.

The rearrangement links TRBV5-1 to TRBJ2-5; D uncertain. CDR1 is SGHRS and CDR2 is YFSETQ in the germline V gene. The V end was cut by 4 bases, the J end by 2 bases, with 15 bases between. This CDR3 is 15 amino acids long. The CDR3 DNA reads as TGCGCCAGCAGCGTTGGGTGGACGGCACAAGAGACCCAGTACTTC. Its protein product is CASSVGWTAQETQYF.

This chain connects TRBV27 to TRBJ2-7, with a tentative D call TRBD2 (6 bases). Trimming left V 0 bases short and J 4 bases short, with 13 bases between. This CDR3 is 15 amino acids long. Per germline, CDR1 MNHEY and CDR2 SMNVEV (reference sequence). The DNA of the CDR3 is TGTGCCAGCAGTTTATCAAAGGAGGGCAGGTACGAGCAGTACTTC. Translated: CASSLSKEGRYEQYF.

The chain employs TRBV28 and TRBJ2-5; D unresolved. Germline V lookup: CDR1 MDHEN, CDR2 SYDVKM. V was cut by 2 bases and J by 7 bases, with 14 bases left in between. The CDR3 is made up of 14 amino acids. Here the CDR3 reads CASSLLFGRGTQYF. CDR3 bases: TGTGCCAGCAGTTTACTTTTCGGACGTGGGACCCAGTACTTC.

This clone showed up just once. This chain connects TRBV11-2 to TRBJ1-1, with 8 bases aligning to TRBD1. The CDR3 runs to 13 residues. Germline V gene lookup returns CDR1 SGHAT and CDR2 FQNNGV. V was pared by 4 bases and J by 6 bases, with 4 bases of the junction left unmatched. CDR3 in amino acids: CASSYGQGSEAFF. The CDR3 nucleotides are TGTGCCAGCAGCTATGGACAGGGATCTGAAGCTTTCTTT.

The V call is TRBV2, the J call TRBJ2-7; no clear D. CDR1 and CDR2 from the germline V gene are SNHLY and FYNNEI. V was trimmed by 10 bases and J by 3 bases, leaving 7 bases between them. The CDR3 is 10 amino acids. The CDR3 DNA sequence: TGTGCCACCAAAGGCTACGAGCAGTACTTC. Translating it yields CATKGYEQYF.

The chain couples TRBV30 to TRBJ1-2; D possibly corresponds to TRBD1 (5 bases). With 5 bases removed from V and 8 bases from J, the gap between germline ends came to 18 bases. CDR1 and CDR2 from the germline V gene are GTSNPN and SVGIG (reference sequence). This CDR3 has 13 amino acids. CDR3 nucleotides: TGTGCCTGGTCAACCGGGACGGCGGGGGGCTACACCTTC. Translating gives CAWSTGTAGGYTF.

This clone has only one observation. The chain joins TRBV28 to TRBJ2-5, with 8 nucleotides matching TRBD1. V gave up 6 bases and J gave up 5 bases; unmatched junction bases: 2. The CDR3 extends over 12 amino acids. Looked up from germline, CDR1 is MDHEN and CDR2 is SYDVKM. DNA for the CDR3: TGTGCCAGCAGACCAGGGGGCGAGACCCAGTACTTC. As protein: CASRPGGETQYF.

There are a few counts of this clone. Other nucleotide sequences in the sample specify the same CDR3. The rearrangement joins TRBV9 to TRBJ2-3; 9 nucleotides align to TRBD2. The V gene end was trimmed by 3 bases and the J gene end by 6 bases; junction bases not matched to a gene: 5. This CDR3 contains 14 residues. CDR1 and CDR2 from the germline V gene are SGDLS and YYNGEE. CDR3 in DNA: TGTGCCAGCAGCGCTAGCGGGAAGGCGGATACGCAGTATTTT. Protein sequence: CASSASGKADTQYF.

The rearrangement links TRBV27 to TRBJ2-3; 7 bases map to TRBD2. The CDR3 extends over 16 amino acids. The germline CDR1 and CDR2 sequences are MNHEY and SMNVEV (reference sequence). The junction had 12 bases not matched to a gene; V was cut back by 7 bases and J by 2 bases. The CDR3 nucleotides are TGTGCCAGCACTTGGGGTCTGGGGAGGGACACAGATACGCAGTATTTT. Translation gives CASTWGLGRDTDTQYF.

This clone was counted between two and nine times. The genes are TRBV27 and TRBJ1-1, with D possibly being TRBD1 (5 bases). The V end was cut by 3 bases, the J end by 1 base, with 9 bases between. This CDR3 has 14 amino acids. CDR1 and CDR2 (germline): MNHEY, SMNVEV (reference sequence). CDR3 amino acids: CASSFGTANTEAFF. The CDR3 DNA reads TGTGCCAGCAGTTTTGGGACGGCGAACACTGAAGCTTTCTTT.

This clone was detected only once. V is TRBV27 and J is TRBJ2-7; maybe TRBD1 (6 bases). The CDR3 runs to 19 residues. The V gene lost 2 bases and the J gene lost 3 bases, with 26 bases spanning the gap. The germline CDR1 and CDR2 sequences are MNHEY and SMNVEV (reference sequence). CDR3 amino acids: CASSLRSPLLVQGYYEQYF. CDR3 DNA: TGTGCCAGCAGTTTAAGATCCCCCCTACTGGTACAGGGATACTACGAGCAGTACTTC.

The rearrangement links TRBV19 to TRBJ1-5; TRBD1 might be the D (6 bases). The germline V gene encodes CDR1 LNHDA and CDR2 SQIVND (reference sequence). This CDR3 region has 15 residues. Deletions cut 7 bases from V and 2 bases from J, with 15 bases between. The CDR3 DNA follows: TGTGCCAGTACGGAAAGGGGGGGAGGCAATCAGCCCCAGCATTTT. Amino acid sequence: CASTERGGGNQPQHF.

V usage is TRBV7-9 and J usage is TRBJ2-3; D is perhaps TRBD2 (5 bases). The CDR3 extends over 13 amino acids. Trimming removed 5 bases from V and 5 bases from J, with 11 bases in between. Germline values: CDR1 SEHNR, CDR2 FQNEAQ (reference sequence). The CDR3 DNA reads TGTGCCAGCAGCGACCCCGCGGGAGATACGCAGTATTTT. Protein: CASSDPAGDTQYF.